This TCR beta chain was captured by sequencing in a study of blood T cell repertoires in COVID-19. On the study more broadly: Both acute and convalescent COVID-19 samples were obtained from the United States, Italy and Spain. PBMCs, B-cell-depleted T cells, or T cells provided the cDNA or gDNA that made up the material.

The germline V and J ends were trimmed by 3 bases and 0 bases, with 9 bases remaining between them. CDR1 is SGHTA and CDR2 is FQGNSA in the germline V gene. This CDR3 region has 14 residues. Original processing notes: Reference gene primer amplification gave estimated nucleated cell counts. The data were produced by immunoSEQ multiplex PCR, yet TCRdb's version contains in-frame clones alone and is incomplete. From that table come the V and J calls and clone size; the DNA was used to work out D and trimming. The repertoire holds fewer than 90,000 clones, 84% seen once, with about 35% in the top ten. The sample was peripheral blood. The chain links TRBV7-2 to TRBJ2-7, with D unclear. This receptor was obtained from a man between 65 and 79 years old with acute or convalescent COVID-19. CDR3 residues: CASSFAGPSYEQYF. The CDR3 DNA sequence: TGTGCCAGCAGCTTTGCAGGTCCCTCCTACGAGCAGTACTTC.